Ten or more counts support the clone carrying this TCR beta chain. No antigen is known for it. This sample was included in a study of CD8 T cells in ankylosing spondylitis. Notes on the study in general: CD8+ by phenotype, disease-linked clones were relatively rare in peripheral blood. In ankylosing spondylitis blood, a motif of roughly eight highly homologous TCR beta variants appeared characteristic. Reported data indicate significant enrichment of disease-linked clones within matched ankylosing spondylitis synovial fluid. A number of the motif variants had already been described in reactive arthritis synovial fluid and blood.

TCRdb independently ran MiXCR on the 5' RACE reads; one entry per CDR3 protein. The sample includes approximately 240,000 distinct CDR3 sequences, roughly a tenth of them seen just once. This receptor was taken from a male donor with ankylosing spondylitis or in good health (not recorded which). The specimen sequenced was blood, either unsorted or a sorted T cell fraction (not recorded which).

This CDR3 reads CAISEDRINYEQYF. The CDR3 bases are TGTGCCATCAGTGAAGATCGAATCAACTACGAGCAGTACTTC. The chain is built from TRBV10-3 and TRBJ2-7, with unresolved D. This CDR3 comprises 14 residues. Germline loops: CDR1 ENHRY, CDR2 SYGVKD. V lost 3 bases and J 3 bases, leaving 12 bases between the germline ends.